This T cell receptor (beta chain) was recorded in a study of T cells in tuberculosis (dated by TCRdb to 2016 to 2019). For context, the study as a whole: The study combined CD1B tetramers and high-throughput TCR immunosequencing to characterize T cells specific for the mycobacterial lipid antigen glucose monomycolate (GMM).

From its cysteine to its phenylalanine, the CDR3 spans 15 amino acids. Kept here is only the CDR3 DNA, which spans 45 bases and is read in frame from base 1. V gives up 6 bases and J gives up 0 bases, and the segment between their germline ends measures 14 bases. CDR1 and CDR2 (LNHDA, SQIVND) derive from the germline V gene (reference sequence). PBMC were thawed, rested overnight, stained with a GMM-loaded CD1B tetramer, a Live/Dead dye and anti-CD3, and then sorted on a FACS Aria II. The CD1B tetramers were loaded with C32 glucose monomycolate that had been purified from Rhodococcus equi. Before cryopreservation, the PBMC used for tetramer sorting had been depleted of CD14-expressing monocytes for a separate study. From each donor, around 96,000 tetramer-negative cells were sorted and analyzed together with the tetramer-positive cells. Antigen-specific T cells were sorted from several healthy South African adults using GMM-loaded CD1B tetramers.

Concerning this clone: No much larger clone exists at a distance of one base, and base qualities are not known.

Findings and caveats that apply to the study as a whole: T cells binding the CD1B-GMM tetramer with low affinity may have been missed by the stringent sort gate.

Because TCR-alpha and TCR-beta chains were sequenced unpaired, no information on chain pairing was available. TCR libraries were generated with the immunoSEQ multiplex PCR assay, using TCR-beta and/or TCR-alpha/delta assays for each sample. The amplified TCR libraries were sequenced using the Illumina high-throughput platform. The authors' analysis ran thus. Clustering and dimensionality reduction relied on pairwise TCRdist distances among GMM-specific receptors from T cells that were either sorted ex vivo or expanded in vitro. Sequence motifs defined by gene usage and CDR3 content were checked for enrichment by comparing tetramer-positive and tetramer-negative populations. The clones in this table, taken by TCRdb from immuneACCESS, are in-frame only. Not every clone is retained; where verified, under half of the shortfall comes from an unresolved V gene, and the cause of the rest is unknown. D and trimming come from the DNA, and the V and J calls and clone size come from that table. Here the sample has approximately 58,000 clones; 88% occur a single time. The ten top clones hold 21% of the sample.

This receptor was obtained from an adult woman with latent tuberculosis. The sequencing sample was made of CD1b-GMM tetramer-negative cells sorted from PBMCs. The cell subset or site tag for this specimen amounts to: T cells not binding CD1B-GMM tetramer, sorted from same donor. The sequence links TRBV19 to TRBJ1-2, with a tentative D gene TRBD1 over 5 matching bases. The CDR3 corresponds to CASRLRGTANYGYTF. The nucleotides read TGTGCCAGTAGACTACGGGGGACGGCTAACTATGGCTACACCTTC.